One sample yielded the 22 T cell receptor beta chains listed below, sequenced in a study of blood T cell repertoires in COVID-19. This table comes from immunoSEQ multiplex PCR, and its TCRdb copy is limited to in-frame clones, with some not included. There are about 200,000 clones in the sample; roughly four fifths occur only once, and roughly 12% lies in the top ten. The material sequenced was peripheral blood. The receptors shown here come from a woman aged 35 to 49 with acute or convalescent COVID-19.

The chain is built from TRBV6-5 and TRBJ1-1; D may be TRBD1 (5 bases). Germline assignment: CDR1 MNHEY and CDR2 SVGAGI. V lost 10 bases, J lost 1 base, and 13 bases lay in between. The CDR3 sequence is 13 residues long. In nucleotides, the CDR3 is TGTGCCACCTCCAGGGCTCCGAACACTGAAGCTTTCTTT. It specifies CATSRAPNTEAFF.

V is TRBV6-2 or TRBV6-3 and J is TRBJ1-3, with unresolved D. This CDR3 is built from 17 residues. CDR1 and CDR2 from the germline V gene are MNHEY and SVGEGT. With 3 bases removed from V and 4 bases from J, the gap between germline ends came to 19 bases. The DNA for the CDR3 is TGTGCCAGCAGTTATATCTTCCGCGGGAAGGCCGGAAACACCATATATTTT. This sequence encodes CASSYIFRGKAGNTIYF.

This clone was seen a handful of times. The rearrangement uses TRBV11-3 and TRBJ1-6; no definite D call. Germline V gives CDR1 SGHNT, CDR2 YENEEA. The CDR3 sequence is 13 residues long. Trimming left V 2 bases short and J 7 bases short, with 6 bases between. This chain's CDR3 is CASSLTGNSPLHF. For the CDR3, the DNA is TGTGCCAGCAGCTTAACGGGGAATTCACCCCTCCACTTT.

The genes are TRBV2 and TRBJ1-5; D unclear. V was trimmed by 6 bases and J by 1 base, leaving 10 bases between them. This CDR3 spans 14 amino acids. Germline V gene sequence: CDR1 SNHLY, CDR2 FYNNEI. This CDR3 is CASRVDESNQPQHF. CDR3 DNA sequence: TGTGCCAGCAGGGTCGATGAGAGCAATCAGCCCCAGCATTTT.

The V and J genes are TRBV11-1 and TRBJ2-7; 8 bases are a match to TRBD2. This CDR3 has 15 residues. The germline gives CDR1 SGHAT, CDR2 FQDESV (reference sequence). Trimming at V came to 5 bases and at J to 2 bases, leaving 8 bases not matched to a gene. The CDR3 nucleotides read TGTGCCAGCAGCGACAGCGGGAGAGTACCCTACGAGCAGTACTTC. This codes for CASSDSGRVPYEQYF. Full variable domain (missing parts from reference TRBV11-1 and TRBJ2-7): EAEVAQSPRYKITEKSQAVAFWCDPISGHATLYWYRQILGQGPELLVQFQDESVVDDSQLPKDRFSAERLKGVDSTLKIQPAELGDSAMYLCASSDSGRVPYEQYFGPGTRLTVT.

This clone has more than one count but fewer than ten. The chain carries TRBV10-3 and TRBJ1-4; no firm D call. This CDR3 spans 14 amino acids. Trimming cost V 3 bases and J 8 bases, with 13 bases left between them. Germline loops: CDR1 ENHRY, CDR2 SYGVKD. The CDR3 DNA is TGTGCCATCAGTGAAAGATTGTGGAGGGAAAAACTGTTTTTT. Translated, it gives CAISERLWREKLFF.

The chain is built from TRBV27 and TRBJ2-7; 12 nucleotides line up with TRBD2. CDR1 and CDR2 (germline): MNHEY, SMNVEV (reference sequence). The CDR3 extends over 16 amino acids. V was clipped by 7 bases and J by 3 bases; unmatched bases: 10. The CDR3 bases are TGTGCCAGCAAGAATAATCGACTAGCGGGAGACTACGAGCAGTACTTC. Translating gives CASKNNRLAGDYEQYF.

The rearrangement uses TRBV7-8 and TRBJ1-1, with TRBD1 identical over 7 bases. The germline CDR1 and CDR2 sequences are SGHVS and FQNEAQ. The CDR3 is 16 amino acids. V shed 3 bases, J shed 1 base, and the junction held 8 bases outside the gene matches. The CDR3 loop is CASSLTGTARNTEAFF. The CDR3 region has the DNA TGTGCCAGCAGCTTGACCGGGACAGCGAGGAACACTGAAGCTTTCTTT.

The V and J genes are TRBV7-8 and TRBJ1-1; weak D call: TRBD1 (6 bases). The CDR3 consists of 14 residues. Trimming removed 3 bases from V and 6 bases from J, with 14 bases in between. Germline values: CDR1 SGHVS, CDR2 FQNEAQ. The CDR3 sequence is CASSLTGAGAEAFF. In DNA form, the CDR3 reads TGTGCCAGCAGCTTGACAGGAGCGGGGGCTGAAGCTTTCTTT.

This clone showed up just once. The chain's CDR3 is CASSQDSGSVAGNTIYF. For the CDR3, the DNA is TGTGCCAGCAGCCAAGATTCAGGGTCTGTTGCTGGAAACACCATATATTTT. V usage is TRBV4-2 and J usage is TRBJ1-3, with D possibly matching TRBD1 (5 bases). Germline assignment: CDR1 LGHNA and CDR2 YNFKEQ. Trimming removed 0 bases at V and 2 bases at J, with 14 bases between. This CDR3 region has 17 residues.

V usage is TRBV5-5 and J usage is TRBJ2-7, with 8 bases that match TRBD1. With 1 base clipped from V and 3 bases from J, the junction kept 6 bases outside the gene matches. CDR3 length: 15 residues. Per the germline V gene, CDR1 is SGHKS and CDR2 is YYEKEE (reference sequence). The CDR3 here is CASSLIRTGNYEQYF. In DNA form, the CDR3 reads TGTGCCAGCAGCTTGATCCGGACAGGGAACTACGAGCAGTACTTC.

CDR3 sequence reads: CSVGGGVAEGYTF. In DNA, the CDR3 is TGCAGCGTTGGAGGAGGGGTGGCGGAAGGCTACACCTTC. V is TRBV29-1 and J is TRBJ1-2, with a possible D match to TRBD1 (5 bases). V was trimmed by 4 bases and J by 8 bases, leaving 17 bases between them. The CDR3 is 13 amino acids. Germline V gives CDR1 SQVTM, CDR2 ANQGSEA.

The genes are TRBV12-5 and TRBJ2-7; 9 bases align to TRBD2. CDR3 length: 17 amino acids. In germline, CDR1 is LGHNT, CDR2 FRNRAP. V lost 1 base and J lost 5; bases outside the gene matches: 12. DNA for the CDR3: TGTGCTAGTGGTTTGGGTGTTAAAGTAGCGGGAGACGACGAGCAGTACTTC. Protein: CASGLGVKVAGDDEQYF.

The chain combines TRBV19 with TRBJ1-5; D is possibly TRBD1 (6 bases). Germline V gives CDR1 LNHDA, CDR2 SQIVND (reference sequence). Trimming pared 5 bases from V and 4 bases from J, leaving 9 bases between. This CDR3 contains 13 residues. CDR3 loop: CASSGTGNQPQHF. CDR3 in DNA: TGTGCCAGTAGTGGCACAGGGAATCAGCCCCAGCATTTT. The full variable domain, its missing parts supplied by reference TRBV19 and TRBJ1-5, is DGGITQSPKYLFRKEGQNVTLSCEQNLNHDAMYWYRQDPGQGLRLIYYSQIVNDFQKGDIAEGYSVSREKKESFPLTVTSAQKNPTAFYLCASSGTGNQPQHFGDGTRLSIL.

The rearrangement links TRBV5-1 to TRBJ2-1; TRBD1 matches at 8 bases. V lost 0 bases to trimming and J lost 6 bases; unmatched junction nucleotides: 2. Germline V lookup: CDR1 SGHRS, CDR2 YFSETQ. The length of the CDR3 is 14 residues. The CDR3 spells CASSLADRGNEQFF. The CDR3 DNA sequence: TGCGCCAGCAGCTTGGCCGACAGGGGCAATGAGCAGTTCTTC.

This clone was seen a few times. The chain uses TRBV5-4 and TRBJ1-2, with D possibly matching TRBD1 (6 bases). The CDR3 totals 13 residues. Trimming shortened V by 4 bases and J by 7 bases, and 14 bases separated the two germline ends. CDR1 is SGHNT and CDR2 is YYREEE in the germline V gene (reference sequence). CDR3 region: CASSPGTRGGYTF. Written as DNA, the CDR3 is TGTGCCAGCAGCCCTGGGACCAGGGGTGGCTACACCTTC.

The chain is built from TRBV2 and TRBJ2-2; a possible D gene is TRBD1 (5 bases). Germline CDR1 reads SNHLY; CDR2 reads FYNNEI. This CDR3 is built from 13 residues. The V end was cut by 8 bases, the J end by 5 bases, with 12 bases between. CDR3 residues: CASHSQGTGELFF. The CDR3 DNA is TGTGCCAGCCACTCCCAGGGTACCGGGGAGCTGTTTTTT.

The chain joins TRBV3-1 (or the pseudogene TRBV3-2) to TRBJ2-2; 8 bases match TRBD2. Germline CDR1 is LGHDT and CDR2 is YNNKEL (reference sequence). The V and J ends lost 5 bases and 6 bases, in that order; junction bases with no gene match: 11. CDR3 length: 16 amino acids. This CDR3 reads CASSLRRISGAGELFF. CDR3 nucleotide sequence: TGTGCCAGCAGCTTACGCAGGATTAGCGGGGCCGGGGAGCTGTTTTTT.

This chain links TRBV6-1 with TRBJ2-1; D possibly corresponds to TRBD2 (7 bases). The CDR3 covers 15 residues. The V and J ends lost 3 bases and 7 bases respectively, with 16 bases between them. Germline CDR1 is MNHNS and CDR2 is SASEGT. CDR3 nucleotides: TGTGCCAGCAGTGATTGGGGGGGCGCTTGGAATGAGCAGTTCTTC. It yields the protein CASSDWGGAWNEQFF.

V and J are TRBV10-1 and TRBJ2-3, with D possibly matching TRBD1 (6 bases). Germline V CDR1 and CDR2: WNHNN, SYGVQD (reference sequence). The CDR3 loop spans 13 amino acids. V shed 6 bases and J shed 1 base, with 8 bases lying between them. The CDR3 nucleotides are TGCGCCAGCAGGTCAGGGGGCACAGATACGCAGTATTTT. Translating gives CASRSGGTDTQYF.

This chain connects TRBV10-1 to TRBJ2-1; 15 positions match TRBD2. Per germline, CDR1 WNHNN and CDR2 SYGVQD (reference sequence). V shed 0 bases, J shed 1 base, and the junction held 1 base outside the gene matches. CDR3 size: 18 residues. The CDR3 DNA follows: TGCGCCAGCAGTGAGTCGGGACTAGCGGGGGGATCCTACAATGAGCAGTTCTTC. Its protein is CASSESGLAGGSYNEQFF.

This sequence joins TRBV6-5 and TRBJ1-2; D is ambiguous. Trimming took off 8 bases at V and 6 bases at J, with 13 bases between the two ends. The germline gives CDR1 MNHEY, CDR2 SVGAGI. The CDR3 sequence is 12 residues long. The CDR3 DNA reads TGTGCCAGCTCCAGGTTGATGGATGGCTACACCTTC. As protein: CASSRLMDGYTF.